This T cell receptor beta chain was observed in a study of blood T cell repertoires in COVID-19. About the research overall: Acute and convalescent COVID-19 samples came from the United States, Italy and Spain.

After removal of 5 bases from V and 2 bases from J, the junction contained 3 bases not matched to a gene. The CDR3 is 14 amino acids. CDR1 is SEHNR and CDR2 is FQNEAQ in the germline V gene (reference sequence). Original processing notes: Reference gene primers were amplified, and this amplification served to estimate nucleated cell counts. The repertoire was sequenced with immunoSEQ multiplex PCR; TCRdb's copy has only in-frame clones and lacks some. V and J calls plus clone size are reproduced from that table; the DNA served to infer D and trimming. The data contain 200,000 to 250,000 clones, about nine tenths of them singletons.

The J gene is TRBJ2-7, the V gene TRBV7-9, with TRBD1 matching 10 bases. Sequencing was done on a sample of peripheral blood. This TCR came from a man aged 50 to 60 with acute or convalescent COVID-19. The CDR3 DNA is TGTGCCAGCAGCCAGGACAGGGGGACCTACGAGCAGTACTTC. It is translated as CASSQDRGTYEQYF.